One and the same sample provided the 2 T cell receptor beta chains below, sequenced in a study of blood T cell repertoires in COVID-19. Using immunoSEQ multiplex PCR, the repertoire was profiled, and TCRdb retains in-frame clones only, with some absent. The repertoire holds fewer than 350,000 clones, with roughly 87% as singletons. Sequenced sample: PBMCs or T cells enriched from blood (not recorded which). Every receptor here comes from a middle-aged woman who had recovered from COVID-19.

The chain couples TRBV19 to TRBJ1-5; 7 positions agree with TRBD1. CDR3 length: 14 amino acids. Germline CDR1 and CDR2: LNHDA and SQIVND (reference sequence). J was trimmed by 0 bases and V by 9 bases; bases with no gene match: 5. The CDR3 nucleotides read TGTGCCAGCGGGGACAGCTATAGCAATCAGCCCCAGCATTTT. This translates into CASGDSYSNQPQHF. Full variable domain (rest looked up from reference TRBV19 and TRBJ1-5): DGGITQSPKYLFRKEGQNVTLSCEQNLNHDAMYWYRQDPGQGLRLIYYSQIVNDFQKGDIAEGYSVSREKKESFPLTVTSAQKNPTAFYLCASGDSYSNQPQHFGDGTRLSIL.

This clone was seen only once. The chain uses TRBV7-3 and TRBJ2-1; D remains unclear. CDR3 size: 13 residues. Germline-derived CDR1 and CDR2 are SGHTA and FQGTGA. Trimming took 5 bases from V and 11 from J, leaving 16 bases between them. The CDR3 DNA is TGTGCCAGCAGCCTGGAGCGAAATCAACAGCAGTTCTTC. Translating gives CASSLERNQQQFF.